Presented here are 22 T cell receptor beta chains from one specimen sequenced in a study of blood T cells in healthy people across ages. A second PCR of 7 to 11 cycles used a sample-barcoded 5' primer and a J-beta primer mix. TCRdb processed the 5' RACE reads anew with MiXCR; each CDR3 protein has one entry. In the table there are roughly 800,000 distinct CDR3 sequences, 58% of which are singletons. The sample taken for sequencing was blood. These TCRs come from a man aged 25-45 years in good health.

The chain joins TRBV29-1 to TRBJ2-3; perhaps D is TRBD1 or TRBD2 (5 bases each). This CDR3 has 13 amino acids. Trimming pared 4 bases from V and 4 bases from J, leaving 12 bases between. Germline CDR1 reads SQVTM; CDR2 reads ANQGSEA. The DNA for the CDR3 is TGCAGCGTTGGGGTGGGGACGTCAGATACGCAGTATTTT. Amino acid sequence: CSVGVGTSDTQYF.

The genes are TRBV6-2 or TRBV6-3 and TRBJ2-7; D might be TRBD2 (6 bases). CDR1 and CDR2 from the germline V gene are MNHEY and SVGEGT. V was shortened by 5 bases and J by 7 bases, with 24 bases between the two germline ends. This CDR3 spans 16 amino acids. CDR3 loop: CASSQWTGTLSNEQYF. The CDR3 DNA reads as TGTGCCAGCAGTCAATGGACCGGGACTCTCTCCAATGAGCAGTACTTC.

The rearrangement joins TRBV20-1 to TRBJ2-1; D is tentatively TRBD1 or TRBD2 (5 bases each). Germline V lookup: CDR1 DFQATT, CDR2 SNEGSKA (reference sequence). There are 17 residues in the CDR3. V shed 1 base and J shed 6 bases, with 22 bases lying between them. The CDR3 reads CSARAWVRDRRVNEQFF. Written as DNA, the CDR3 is TGCAGTGCTAGAGCGTGGGTCCGGGACCGCCGAGTCAATGAGCAGTTCTTC.

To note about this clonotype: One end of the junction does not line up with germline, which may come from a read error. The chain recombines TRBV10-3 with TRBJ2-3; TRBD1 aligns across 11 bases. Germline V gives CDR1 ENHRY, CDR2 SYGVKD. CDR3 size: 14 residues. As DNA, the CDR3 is TGTGCCATCACCCGGACAGGGGGCACCGATACGCAGTATTTT. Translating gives CAITRTGGTDTQYF.

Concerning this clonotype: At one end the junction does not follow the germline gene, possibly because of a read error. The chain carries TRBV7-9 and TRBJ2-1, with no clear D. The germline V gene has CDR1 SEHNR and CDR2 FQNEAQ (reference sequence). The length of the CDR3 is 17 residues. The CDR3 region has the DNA TGTGCCAGCAGCGCCATCGTTACACTCATCTCCCACAATGAGCAGTTCTTC. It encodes CASSAIVTLISHNEQFF.

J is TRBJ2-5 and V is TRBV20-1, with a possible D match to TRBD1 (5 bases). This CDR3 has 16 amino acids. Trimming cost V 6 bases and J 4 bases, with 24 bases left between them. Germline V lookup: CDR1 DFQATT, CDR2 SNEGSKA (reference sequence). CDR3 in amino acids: CSASPAARVGSETQYF. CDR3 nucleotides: TGCAGTGCCTCCCCCGCCGCCAGGGTGGGGTCAGAGACCCAGTACTTC.

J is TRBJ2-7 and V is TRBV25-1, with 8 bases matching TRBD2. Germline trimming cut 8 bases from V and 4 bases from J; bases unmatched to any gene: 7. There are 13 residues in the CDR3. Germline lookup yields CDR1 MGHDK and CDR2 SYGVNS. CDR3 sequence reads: CASGIAGQYEQYF. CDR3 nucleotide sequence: TGTGCCAGCGGGATAGCGGGGCAATACGAGCAGTACTTC.

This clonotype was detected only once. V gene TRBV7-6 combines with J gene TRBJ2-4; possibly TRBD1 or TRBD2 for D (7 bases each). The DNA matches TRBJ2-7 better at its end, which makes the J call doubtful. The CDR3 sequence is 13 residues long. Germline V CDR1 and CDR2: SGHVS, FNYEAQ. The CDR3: CASSWGGGSEQYF. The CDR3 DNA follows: TGTGCCAGCAGCTGGGGAGGGGGCTCCGAGCAGTACTTC.

The CDR3 sequence is CASSQEPPGTTNYGYTF. The CDR3 bases are TGCGCCAGCAGCCAAGAACCCCCCGGGACAACTAACTATGGCTACACCTTC. The V and J genes are TRBV4-1 and TRBJ1-2; a weak D match, TRBD1 (6 bases). Trimming pared 0 bases from V and 0 bases from J, leaving 14 bases between. The CDR3 has 17 residues. Germline CDR1 and CDR2: MGHRA and YSYEKL.

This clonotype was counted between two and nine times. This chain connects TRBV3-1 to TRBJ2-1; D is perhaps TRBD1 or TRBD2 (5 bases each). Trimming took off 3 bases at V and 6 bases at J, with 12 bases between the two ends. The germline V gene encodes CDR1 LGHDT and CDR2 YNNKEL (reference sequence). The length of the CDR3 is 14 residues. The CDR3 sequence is CASSHIEGPNEQFF. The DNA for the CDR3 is TGTGCCAGCAGCCACATTGAGGGGCCCAATGAGCAGTTCTTC.

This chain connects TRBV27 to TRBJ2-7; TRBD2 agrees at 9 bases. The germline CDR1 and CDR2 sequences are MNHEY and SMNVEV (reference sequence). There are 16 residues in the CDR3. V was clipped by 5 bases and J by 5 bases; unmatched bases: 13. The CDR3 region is CASSLRRLAEGHEQYF. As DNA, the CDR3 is TGTGCCAGCAGTCTAAGACGACTAGCGGAGGGCCACGAGCAGTACTTC.

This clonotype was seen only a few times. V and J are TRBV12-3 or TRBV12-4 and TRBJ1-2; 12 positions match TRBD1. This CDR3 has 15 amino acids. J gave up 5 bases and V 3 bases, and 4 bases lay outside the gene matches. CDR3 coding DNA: TGTGCCAGCAGTTTGAGGGGACAGGGGGCTTATGGCTACACCTTC. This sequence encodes CASSLRGQGAYGYTF.

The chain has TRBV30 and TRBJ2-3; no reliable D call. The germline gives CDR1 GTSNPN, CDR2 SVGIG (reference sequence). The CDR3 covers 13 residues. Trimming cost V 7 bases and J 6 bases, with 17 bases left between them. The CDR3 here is CALSDRAGDTQYF. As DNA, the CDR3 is TGTGCCTTGAGCGATCGGGCCGGGGATACGCAGTATTTT.

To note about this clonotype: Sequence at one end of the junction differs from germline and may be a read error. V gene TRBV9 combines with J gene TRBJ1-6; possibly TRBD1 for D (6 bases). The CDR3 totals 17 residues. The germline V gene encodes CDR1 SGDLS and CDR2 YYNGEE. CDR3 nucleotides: TGTGCCGGCAGCGTAGAGGGGGACCTCTCCTATAATTCACCCCTCCACTTT. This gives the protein CAGSVEGDLSYNSPLHF.

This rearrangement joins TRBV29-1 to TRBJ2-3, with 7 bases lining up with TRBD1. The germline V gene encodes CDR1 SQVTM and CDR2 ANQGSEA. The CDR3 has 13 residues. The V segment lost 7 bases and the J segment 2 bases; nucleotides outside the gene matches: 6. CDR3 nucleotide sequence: TGCAGCGGACAGGGACGTGTCACAGATACGCAGTATTTT. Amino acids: CSGQGRVTDTQYF.

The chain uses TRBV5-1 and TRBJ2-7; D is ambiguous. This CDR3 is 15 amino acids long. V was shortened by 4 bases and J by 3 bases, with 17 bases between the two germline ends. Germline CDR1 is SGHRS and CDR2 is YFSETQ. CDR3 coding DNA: TGCGCCAGCAGCCCTGCTACACCGCTCCTCTACGAGCAGTACTTC. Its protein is CASSPATPLLYEQYF.

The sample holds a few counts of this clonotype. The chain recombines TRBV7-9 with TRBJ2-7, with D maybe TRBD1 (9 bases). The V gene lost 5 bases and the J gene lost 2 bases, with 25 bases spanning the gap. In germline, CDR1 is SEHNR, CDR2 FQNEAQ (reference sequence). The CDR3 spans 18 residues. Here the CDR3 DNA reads TGTGCCAGCAGCCCCAGTCCCGGGACAGGGACTAGGCCCTACGAGCAGTACTTC. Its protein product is CASSPSPGTGTRPYEQYF. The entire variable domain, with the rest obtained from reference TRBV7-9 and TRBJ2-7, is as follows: DTGVSQNPRHKITKRGQNVTFRCDPISEHNRLYWYRQTLGQGPEFLTYFQNEAQLEKSRLLSDRFSAERPKGSFSTLEIQRTEQGDSAMYLCASSPSPGTGTRPYEQYFGPGTRLTVT.

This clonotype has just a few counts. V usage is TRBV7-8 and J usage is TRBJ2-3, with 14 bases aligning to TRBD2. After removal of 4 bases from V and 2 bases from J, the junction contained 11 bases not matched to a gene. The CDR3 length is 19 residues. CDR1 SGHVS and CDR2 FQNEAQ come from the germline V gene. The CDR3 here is CASSSRLAGGSLATDTQYF. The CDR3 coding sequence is TGTGCCAGCAGCTCCAGACTAGCGGGGGGGTCTCTTGCCACAGATACGCAGTATTTT. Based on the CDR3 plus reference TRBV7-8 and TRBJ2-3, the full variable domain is GAGVSQSPRYKVAKRGQDVALRCDPISGHVSLFWYQQALGQGPEFLTYFQNEAQLDKSGLPSDRFFAERPEGSVSTLKIQRTQQEDSAVYLCASSSRLAGGSLATDTQYFGPGTRLTVL.

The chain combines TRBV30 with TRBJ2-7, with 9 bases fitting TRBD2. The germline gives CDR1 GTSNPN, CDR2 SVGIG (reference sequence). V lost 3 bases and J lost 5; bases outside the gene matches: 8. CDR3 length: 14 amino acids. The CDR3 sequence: CAWRISGSSHEQYF. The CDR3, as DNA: TGTGCCTGGAGAATTAGCGGGAGTTCCCACGAGCAGTACTTC.

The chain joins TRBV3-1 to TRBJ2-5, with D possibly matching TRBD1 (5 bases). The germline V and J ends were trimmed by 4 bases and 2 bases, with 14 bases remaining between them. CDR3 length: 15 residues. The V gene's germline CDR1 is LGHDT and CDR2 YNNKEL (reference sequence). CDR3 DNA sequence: TGTGCCAGCAGCCCACCGAGCCGACAGCAAGAGACCCAGTACTTC. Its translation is CASSPPSRQQETQYF.

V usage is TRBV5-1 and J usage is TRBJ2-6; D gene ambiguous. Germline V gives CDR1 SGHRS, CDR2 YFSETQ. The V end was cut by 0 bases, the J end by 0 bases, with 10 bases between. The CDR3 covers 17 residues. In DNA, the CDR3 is TGCGCCAGCAGCTTGGATGAAACTCTCTCTGGGGCCAACGTCCTGACTTTC. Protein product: CASSLDETLSGANVLTF. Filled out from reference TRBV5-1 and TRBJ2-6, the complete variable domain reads KAGVTQTPRYLIKTRGQQVTLSCSPISGHRSVSWYQQTPGQGLQFLFEYFSETQRNKGNFPGRFSGRQFSNSRSEMNVSTLELGDSALYLCASSLDETLSGANVLTFGAGSRLTVL.

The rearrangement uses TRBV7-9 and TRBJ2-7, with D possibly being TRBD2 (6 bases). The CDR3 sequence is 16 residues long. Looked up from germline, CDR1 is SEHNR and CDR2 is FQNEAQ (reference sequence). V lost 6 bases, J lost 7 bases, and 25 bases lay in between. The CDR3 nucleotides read TGTGCCAGCAGTCCAGGATCCGGGGGACGCACGGGGGAGCAGTACTTC. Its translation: CASSPGSGGRTGEQYF.